This paragraph covers one T cell receptor beta chain sequence. TCRdb's table, derived via immunoSEQ multiplex PCR, lists solely in-frame clones and lacks some. The sample includes 250,000 to 350,000 clones, about 89% of them seen just once. Germline CDR1 and CDR2: MDHEN and SYDVKM. V was clipped by 3 bases and J by 2 bases, with 16 bases between them. The CDR3 is 16 amino acids. This record belongs to a study of blood T cell repertoires in COVID-19. Study-level information: Sources were T cells, B-cell-depleted T cells, or PBMCs; the material itself was cDNA or gDNA.

The sequenced sample consisted of peripheral blood. This receptor was taken from a woman aged 50 to 65 who had recovered from COVID-19. The chain carries TRBV28 and TRBJ1-1, with a tentative D call TRBD1 (6 bases). CDR3 residues: CASSLARGAGNTEAFF. CDR3 in DNA: TGTGCCAGCAGTTTGGCCCGGGGGGCTGGTAACACTGAAGCTTTCTTT.